This entry is about one TCR beta chain. Its antigen remains unidentified. Before the COVID-19 pandemic, during about 2010-2018, CD4+ T cells were taken from unexposed donors. Isolation of CD4+ T cells took place after roughly nine days in culture. The sample comes from a study of CD4 T cells in relation to SARS-CoV-2 and coronaviruses. CDR3 length equals 15 residues. With V trimmed by 3 bases and J by 9 bases, 6 bases remained unmatched. Germline loops: CDR1 MDHEN, CDR2 SYDVKM. Produced via immunoSEQ multiplex PCR; TCRdb's table is partial and in-frame only. The table lists under 20,000 clones, over 70% of them singletons, with 30% in the top ten. Whole-study results and caveats: No crossreactivity against non-spike viral proteins was tested here.

The sequenced sample was CD4+ T cells from PBMCs, cultured in vitro. The chain uses TRBV28 and TRBJ2-1; 12 bases line up with TRBD2. The sequence derives from a human donor in good health. The CDR3 coding sequence is TGTGCCAGCAGTTTTCCGACTAGCGGGGGCAGTGAGCAGTTCTTC. Protein: CASSFPTSGGSEQFF.